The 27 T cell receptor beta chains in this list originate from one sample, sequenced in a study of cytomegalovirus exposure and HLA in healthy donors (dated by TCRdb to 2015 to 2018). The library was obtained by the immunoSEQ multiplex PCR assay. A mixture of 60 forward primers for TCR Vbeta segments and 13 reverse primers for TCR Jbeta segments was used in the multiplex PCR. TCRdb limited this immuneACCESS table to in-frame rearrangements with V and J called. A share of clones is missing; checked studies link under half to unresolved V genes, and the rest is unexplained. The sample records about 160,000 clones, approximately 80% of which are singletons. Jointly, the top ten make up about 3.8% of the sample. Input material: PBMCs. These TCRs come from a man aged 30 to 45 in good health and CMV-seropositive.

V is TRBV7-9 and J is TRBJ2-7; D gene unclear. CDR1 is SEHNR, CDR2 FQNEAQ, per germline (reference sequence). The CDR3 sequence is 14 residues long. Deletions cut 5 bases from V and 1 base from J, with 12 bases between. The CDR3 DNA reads TGTGCCAGCAGCCTAAACAGTGATTCCTACGAGCAGTACTTC. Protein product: CASSLNSDSYEQYF.

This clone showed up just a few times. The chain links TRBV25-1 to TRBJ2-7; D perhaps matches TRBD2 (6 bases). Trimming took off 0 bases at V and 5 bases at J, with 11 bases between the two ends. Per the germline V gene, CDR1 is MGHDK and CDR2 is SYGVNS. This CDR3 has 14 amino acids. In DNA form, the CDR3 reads TGTGCCAGCAGTGAATATGGAGGGGAAGACGAGCAGTACTTC. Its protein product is CASSEYGGEDEQYF.

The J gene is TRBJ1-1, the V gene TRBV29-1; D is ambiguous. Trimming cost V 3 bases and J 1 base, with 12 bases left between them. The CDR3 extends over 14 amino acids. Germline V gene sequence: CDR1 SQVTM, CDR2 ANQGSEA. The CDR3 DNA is TGCAGCGTTGAGGGCCCGGCACCGAACACTGAAGCTTTCTTT. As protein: CSVEGPAPNTEAFF.

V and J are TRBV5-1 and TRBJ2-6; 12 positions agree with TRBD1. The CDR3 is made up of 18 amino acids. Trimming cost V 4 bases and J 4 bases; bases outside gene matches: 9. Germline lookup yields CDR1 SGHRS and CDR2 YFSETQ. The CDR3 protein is CASSDRDRGLSGANVLTF. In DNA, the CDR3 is TGCGCCAGCAGCGACCGGGACAGGGGGCTGTCCGGGGCCAACGTCCTGACTTTC. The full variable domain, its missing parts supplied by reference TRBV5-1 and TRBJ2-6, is KAGVTQTPRYLIKTRGQQVTLSCSPISGHRSVSWYQQTPGQGLQFLFEYFSETQRNKGNFPGRFSGRQFSNSRSEMNVSTLELGDSALYLCASSDRDRGLSGANVLTFGAGSRLTVL.

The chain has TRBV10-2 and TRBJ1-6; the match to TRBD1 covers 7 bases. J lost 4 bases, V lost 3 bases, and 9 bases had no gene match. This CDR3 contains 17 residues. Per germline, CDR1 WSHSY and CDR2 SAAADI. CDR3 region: CASSDSATGSYNSPLHF. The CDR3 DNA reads TGCGCCAGCAGTGATTCGGCGACAGGGAGTTATAATTCACCCCTCCACTTT.

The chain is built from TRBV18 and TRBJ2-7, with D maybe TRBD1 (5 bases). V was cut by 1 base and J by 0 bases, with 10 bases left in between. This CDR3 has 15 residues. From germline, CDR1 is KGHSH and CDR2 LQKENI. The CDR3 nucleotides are TGTGCCAGCTCACCACGCGACAGTACCTCCTACGAGCAGTACTTC. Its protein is CASSPRDSTSYEQYF.

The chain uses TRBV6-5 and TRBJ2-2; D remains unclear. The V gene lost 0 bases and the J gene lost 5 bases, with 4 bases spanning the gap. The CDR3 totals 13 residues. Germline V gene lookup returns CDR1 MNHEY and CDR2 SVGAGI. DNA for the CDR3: TGTGCCAGCAGTTACTCGACAACCGGGGAGCTGTTTTTT. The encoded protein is CASSYSTTGELFF.

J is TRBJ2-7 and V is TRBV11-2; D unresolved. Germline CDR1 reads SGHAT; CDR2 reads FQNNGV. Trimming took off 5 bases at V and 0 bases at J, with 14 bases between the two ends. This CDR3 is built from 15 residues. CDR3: CASSVSVISSYEQYF. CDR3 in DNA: TGTGCCAGCAGCGTGTCAGTGATAAGCTCCTACGAGCAGTACTTC.

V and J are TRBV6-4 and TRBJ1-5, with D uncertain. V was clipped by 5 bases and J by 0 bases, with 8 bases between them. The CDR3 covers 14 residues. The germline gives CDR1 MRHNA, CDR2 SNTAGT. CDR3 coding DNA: TGTGCCAGCAGTAAAGAGTTTAGCAATCAGCCCCAGCATTTT. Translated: CASSKEFSNQPQHF.

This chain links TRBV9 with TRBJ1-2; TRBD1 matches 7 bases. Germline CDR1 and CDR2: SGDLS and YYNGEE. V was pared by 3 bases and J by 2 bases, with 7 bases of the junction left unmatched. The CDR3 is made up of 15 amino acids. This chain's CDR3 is CASSARGQINYGYTF. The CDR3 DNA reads TGTGCCAGCAGCGCGCGGGGACAGATAAACTATGGCTACACCTTC. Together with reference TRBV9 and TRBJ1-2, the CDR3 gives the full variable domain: DSGVTQTPKHLITATGQRVTLRCSPRSGDLSVYWYQQSLDQGLQFLIQYYNGEERAKGNILERFSAQQFPDLHSELNLSSLELGDSALYFCASSARGQINYGYTFGSGTRLTVV.

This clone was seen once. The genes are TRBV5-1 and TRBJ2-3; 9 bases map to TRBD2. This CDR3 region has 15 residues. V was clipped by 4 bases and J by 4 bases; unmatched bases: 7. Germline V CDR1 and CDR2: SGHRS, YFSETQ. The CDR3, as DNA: TGCGCCAGCAGCGAGTTAGCGGGGGAGGCAGATACGCAGTATTTT. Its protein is CASSELAGEADTQYF.

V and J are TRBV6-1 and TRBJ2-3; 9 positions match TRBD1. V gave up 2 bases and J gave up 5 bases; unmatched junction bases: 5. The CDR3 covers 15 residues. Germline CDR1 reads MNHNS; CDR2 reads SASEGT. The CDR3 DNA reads TGTGCCAGCAGTGAAAGGGACAGGGATCGAGATACGCAGTATTTT. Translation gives CASSERDRDRDTQYF.

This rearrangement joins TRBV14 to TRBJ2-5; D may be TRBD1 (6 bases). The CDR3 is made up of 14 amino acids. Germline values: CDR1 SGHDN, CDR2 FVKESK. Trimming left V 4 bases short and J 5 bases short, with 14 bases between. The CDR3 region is CASSPRTGRETQYF. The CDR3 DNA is TGTGCCAGCAGCCCCCGAACAGGGCGTGAGACCCAGTACTTC.

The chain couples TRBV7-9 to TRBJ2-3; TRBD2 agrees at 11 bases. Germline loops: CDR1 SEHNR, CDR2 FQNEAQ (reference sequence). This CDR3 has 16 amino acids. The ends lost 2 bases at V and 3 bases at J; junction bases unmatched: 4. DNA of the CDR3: TGTGCCAGCAGCTTAAGGACTAGCGGGTGGACAGATACGCAGTATTTT. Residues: CASSLRTSGWTDTQYF.

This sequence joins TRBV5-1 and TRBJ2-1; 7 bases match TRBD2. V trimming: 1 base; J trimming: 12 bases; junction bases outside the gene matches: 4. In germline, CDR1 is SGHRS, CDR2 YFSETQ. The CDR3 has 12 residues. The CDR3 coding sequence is TGCGCCAGCAGCTTGAGCGGGGCGGGGCAGTTCTTC. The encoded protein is CASSLSGAGQFF.

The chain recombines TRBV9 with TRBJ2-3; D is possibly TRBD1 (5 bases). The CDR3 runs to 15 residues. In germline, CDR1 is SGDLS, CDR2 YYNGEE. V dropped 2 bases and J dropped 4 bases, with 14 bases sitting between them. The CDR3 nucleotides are TGTGCCAGCAGCGTCAGGGTCGGGTCCGCAGATACGCAGTATTTT. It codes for CASSVRVGSADTQYF.

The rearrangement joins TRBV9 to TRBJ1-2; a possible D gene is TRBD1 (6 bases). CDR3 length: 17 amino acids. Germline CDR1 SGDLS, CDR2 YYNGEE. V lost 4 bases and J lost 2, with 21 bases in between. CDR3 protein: CASSPRMGRGVNYGYTF. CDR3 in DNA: TGTGCCAGCAGCCCGAGAATGGGCAGGGGTGTGAACTATGGCTACACCTTC.

The CDR3 sequence is CASSQRDRVSPLHF. The DNA for the CDR3 is TGCGCCAGCAGCCAACGGGACAGGGTTTCACCCCTCCACTTT. V gene TRBV4-1 combines with J gene TRBJ1-6; 9 bases align to TRBD1. The germline V gene encodes CDR1 MGHRA and CDR2 YSYEKL. CDR3 size: 14 residues. Losses at the gene ends were 2 bases for V and 9 bases for J; bases not matched to a gene: 2.

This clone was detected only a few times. CDR3 coding DNA: TGTGCCAGCAGTGCGGACAGAGGCGGTGATTCACCCCTCCACTTT. Translation: CASSADRGGDSPLHF. The J gene is TRBJ1-6, the V gene TRBV6-1, with D possibly TRBD1 on 6 matching bases. CDR1 and CDR2 (germline): MNHNS, SASEGT. V dropped 4 bases and J dropped 8 bases, with 15 bases sitting between them. CDR3 length equals 15 residues.

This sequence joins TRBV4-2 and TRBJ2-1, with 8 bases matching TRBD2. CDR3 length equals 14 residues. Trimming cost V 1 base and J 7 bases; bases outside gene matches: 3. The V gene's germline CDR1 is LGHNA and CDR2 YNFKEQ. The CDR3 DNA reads TGTGCCAGCAGCCAAGGGACTAGCACGAATGAGCAGTTCTTC. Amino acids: CASSQGTSTNEQFF.

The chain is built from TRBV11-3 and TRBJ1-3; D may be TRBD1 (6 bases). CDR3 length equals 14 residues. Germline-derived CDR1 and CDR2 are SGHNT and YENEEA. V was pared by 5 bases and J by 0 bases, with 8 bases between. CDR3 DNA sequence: TGTGCCAGCAGCCAGGGACACTCTGGAAACACCATATATTTT. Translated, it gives CASSQGHSGNTIYF.

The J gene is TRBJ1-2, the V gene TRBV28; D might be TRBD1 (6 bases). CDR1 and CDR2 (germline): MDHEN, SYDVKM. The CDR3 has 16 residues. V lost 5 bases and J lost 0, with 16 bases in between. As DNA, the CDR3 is TGTGCCAGCAGTCTAACCGGACAGCTACCTAACTATGGCTACACCTTC. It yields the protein CASSLTGQLPNYGYTF.

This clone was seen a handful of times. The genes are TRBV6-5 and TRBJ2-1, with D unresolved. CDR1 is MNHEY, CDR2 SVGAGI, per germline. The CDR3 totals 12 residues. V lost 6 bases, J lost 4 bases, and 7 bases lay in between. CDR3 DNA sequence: TGTGCCAGCAGCCTCGGGTACAATGAGCAGTTCTTC. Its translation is CASSLGYNEQFF.

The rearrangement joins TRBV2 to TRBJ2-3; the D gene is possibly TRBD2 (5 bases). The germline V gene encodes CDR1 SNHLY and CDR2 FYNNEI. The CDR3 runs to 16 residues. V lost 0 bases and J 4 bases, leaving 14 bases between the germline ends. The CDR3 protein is CASSEARAAGADTQYF. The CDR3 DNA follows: TGTGCCAGCAGTGAAGCGCGAGCGGCAGGTGCAGATACGCAGTATTTT. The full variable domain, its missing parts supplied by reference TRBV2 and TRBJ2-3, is EPEVTQTPSHQVTQMGQEVILRCVPISNHLYFYWYRQILGQKVEFLVSFYNNEISEKSEIFDDQFSVERPDGSNFTLKIRSTKLEDSAMYFCASSEARAAGADTQYFGPGTRLTVL.

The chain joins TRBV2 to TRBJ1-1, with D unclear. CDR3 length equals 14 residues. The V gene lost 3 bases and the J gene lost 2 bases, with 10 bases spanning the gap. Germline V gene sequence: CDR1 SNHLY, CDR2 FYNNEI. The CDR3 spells CASSDGRLNTEAFF. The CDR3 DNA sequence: TGTGCCAGCAGTGACGGCCGACTTAACACTGAAGCTTTCTTT.

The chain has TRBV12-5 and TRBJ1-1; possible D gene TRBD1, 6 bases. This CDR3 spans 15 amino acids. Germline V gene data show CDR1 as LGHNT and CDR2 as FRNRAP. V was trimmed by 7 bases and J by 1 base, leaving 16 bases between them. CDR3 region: CASVSSGTTNTEAFF. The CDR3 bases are TGTGCTAGTGTTTCCTCTGGGACAACGAACACTGAAGCTTTCTTT.

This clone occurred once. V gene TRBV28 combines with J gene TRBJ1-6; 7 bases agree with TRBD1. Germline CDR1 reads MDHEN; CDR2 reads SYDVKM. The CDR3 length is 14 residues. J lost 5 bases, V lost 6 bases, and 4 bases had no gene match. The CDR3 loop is CASRRGQNNSPLHF. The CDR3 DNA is TGTGCCAGCAGGCGGGGACAGAATAATTCACCCCTCCACTTT. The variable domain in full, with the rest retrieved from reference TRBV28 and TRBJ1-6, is DVKVTQSSRYLVKRTGEKVFLECVQDMDHENMFWYRQDPGLGLRLIYFSYDVKMKEKGDIPEGYSVSREKKERFSLILESASTNQTSMYLCASRRGQNNSPLHFGNGTRLTVT.